This T cell receptor (beta chain) was observed in a study of T cell responses to AZD1222 COVID-19 vaccine. General study points: Donors were mostly white British, more females; clonal diversity possibly underestimated. Dominant CD4 TCR responses targeted spike regions 160-218 and 743-854. Repertoires were collected only later (after the peak T cell response had occurred).

Method: immunoSEQ multiplex PCR; TCRdb's copy keeps in-frame clones and lacks some. The sample consists of about 90,000 clones, approximately 90% of them appearing once. Comment on this clone: Antigen specificity is unknown.

Unmatched junction bases numbered 8, after V lost 2 bases and J lost 3 bases. The CDR3 runs 17 residues. From germline, CDR1 is SGHTA and CDR2 FQGNSA. The specimen comprised peripheral blood, sampled 28 days after the second AZD1222 dose. This clonotype was sampled from an adult who received the AZD1222 COVID-19 vaccine. The chain recombines TRBV7-2 with TRBJ2-3, with TRBD2 matching 10 bases. As DNA, the CDR3 is TGTGCCAGCAGCTTAAGTTCGAGCGGGGGGGCGACAGATACGCAGTATTTT. Translating gives CASSLSSSGGATDTQYF.